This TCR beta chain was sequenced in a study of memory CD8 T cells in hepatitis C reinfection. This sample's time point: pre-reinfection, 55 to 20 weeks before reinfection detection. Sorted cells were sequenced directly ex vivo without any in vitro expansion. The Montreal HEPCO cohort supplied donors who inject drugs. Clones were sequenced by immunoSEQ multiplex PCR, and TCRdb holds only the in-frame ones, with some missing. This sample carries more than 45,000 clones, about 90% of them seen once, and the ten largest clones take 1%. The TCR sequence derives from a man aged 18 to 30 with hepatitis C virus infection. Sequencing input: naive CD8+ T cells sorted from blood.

The CDR3: CSVEGTDTQETQYF. CDR3 DNA sequence: TGCAGCGTTGAGGGGACAGACACCCAAGAGACCCAGTACTTC. The chain links TRBV29-1 to TRBJ2-5; 7 bases agree with TRBD1. J gave up 1 base and V 3 bases, and 5 bases lay outside the gene matches. The CDR3 consists of 14 residues. Germline CDR1 reads SQVTM; CDR2 reads ANQGSEA.